Presented here are 8 T cell receptor beta chains from one specimen sequenced in a study of T-cell memory formation after mild COVID-19. A single record per CDR3 protein comes from TCRdb applying MiXCR to the 5' RACE reads. The sample includes 430,000 or so distinct CDR3 sequences, approximately 23% of them seen just once. Sequencing used PBMCs or a T cell subset sorted from them (not recorded which). These receptors were obtained from an adult woman who had mild COVID-19 (a few samples of this study predate the infection). Cell type and time point are not known.

This chain connects TRBV20-1 to TRBJ2-7, with 11 bases matching TRBD2. The V gene end was trimmed by 6 bases and the J gene end by 6 bases; junction bases not matched to a gene: 10. Germline loops: CDR1 DFQATT, CDR2 SNEGSKA (reference sequence). The CDR3 consists of 14 residues. The CDR3 DNA is TGCAGTGCGTCCCATAGCGGGAGGGCCTTCGAGCAGTACTTC. This gives the protein CSASHSGRAFEQYF.

The genes are TRBV20-1 and TRBJ1-5; D remains ambiguous. Looked up from germline, CDR1 is DFQATT and CDR2 is SNEGSKA (reference sequence). V lost 6 bases to trimming and J lost 0 bases, with 15 bases between them. This CDR3 has 15 amino acids. The CDR3 DNA reads as TGCAGTGCCCAAAGGAGCCAGAATAGCAATCAGCCCCAGCATTTT. Residues: CSAQRSQNSNQPQHF.

The CDR3 bases are TGTGCCAGCAGATTCGGGGCAGGGGGCTCATATGAAGCTTTCTTT. It encodes CASRFGAGGSYEAFF. V is TRBV4-2 and J is TRBJ1-1; 8 bases align to TRBD1. The CDR3 runs to 15 residues. CDR1 is LGHNA, CDR2 YNFKEQ, per germline. Trimming cost V 6 bases and J 7 bases; bases outside gene matches: 13.

The genes are TRBV5-1 and TRBJ2-5; 12 bases agree with TRBD1. V gave up 2 bases and J gave up 5 bases; unmatched junction bases: 7. Germline V gene data show CDR1 as SGHRS and CDR2 as YFSETQ. The CDR3 totals 16 residues. CDR3 DNA sequence: TGCGCCAGCAGCTTCCCCGGGACAGGGGGCTATGAGACCCAGTACTTC. Translated: CASSFPGTGGYETQYF.

This clonotype has a handful of counts. The chain joins TRBV10-3 to TRBJ2-1; tentative D call: TRBD1 (7 bases). The V end lost 6 bases, the J end lost 4 bases, and 13 bases lay between the germline ends. CDR1 ENHRY and CDR2 SYGVKD come from the germline V gene. CDR3 length: 14 residues. Here the CDR3 reads CAISPGGPYNEQFF. The CDR3 DNA reads as TGTGCCATCAGCCCAGGGGGGCCTTACAATGAGCAGTTCTTC.

This clonotype was seen a few times. The CDR3 DNA reads TGTGCCAGCAGCTTGGGCTGGGACAGGGCGGTCACTGAAGCTTTCTTT. Protein: CASSLGWDRAVTEAFF. The chain has TRBV5-6 and TRBJ1-1; 9 nucleotides line up with TRBD1. V trimming: 0 bases; J trimming: 4 bases; junction bases outside the gene matches: 7. The CDR3 consists of 16 residues. Germline assignment: CDR1 SGHDT and CDR2 YYEEEE.

The chain joins TRBV6-5 to TRBJ2-7; D tentatively reads TRBD1 or TRBD2 (5 bases each). The CDR3 consists of 11 residues. Trimming pared 7 bases from V and 8 bases from J, leaving 12 bases between. Germline V gene sequence: CDR1 MNHEY, CDR2 SVGAGI. The CDR3 DNA reads TGTGCCAGCACCCGGGGCGGAAAGCAGTACTTC. Its protein is CASTRGGKQYF.

This clonotype was counted between two and nine times. The chain combines TRBV5-8 with TRBJ2-7, with D hard to call. This CDR3 has 10 amino acids. Germline CDR1 is SGHTS and CDR2 is YDEGEE. Trimming shortened V by 2 bases and J by 3 bases, and 0 bases separated the two germline ends. CDR3 sequence: CASSFYEQYF. The CDR3 DNA sequence: TGTGCCAGCAGCTTCTACGAGCAGTACTTC.